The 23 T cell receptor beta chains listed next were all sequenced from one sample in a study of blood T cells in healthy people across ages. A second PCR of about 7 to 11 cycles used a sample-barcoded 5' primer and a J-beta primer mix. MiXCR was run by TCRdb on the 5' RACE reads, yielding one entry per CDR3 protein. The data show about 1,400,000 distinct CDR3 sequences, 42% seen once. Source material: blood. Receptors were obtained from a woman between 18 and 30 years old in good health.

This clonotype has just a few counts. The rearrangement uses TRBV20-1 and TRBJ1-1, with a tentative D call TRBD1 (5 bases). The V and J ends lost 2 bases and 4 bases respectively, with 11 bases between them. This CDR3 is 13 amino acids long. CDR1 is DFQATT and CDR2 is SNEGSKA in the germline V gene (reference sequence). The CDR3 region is CSARPGIGTEAFF. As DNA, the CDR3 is TGCAGTGCTAGACCAGGGATAGGCACTGAAGCTTTCTTT.

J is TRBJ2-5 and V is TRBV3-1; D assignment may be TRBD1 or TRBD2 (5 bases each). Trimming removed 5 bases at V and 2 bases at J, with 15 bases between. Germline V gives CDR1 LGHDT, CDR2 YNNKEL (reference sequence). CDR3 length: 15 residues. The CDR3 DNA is TGTGCCAGCAGCACTAACCGGGACGGACAAGAGACCCAGTACTTC. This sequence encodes CASSTNRDGQETQYF.

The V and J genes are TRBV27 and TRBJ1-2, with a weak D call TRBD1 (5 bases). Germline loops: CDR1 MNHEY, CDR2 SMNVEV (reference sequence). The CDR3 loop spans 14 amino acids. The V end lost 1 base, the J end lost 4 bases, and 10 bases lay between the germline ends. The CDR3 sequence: CASSLFGASYGYTF. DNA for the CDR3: TGTGCCAGCAGTTTATTCGGGGCTAGCTATGGCTACACCTTC.

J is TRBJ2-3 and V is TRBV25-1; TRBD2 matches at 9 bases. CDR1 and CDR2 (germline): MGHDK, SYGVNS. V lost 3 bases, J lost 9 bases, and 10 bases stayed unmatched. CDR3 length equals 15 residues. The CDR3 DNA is TGTGCCAGCAGTGATTTCGCGGGGGGGCCTTTAACGCAGTATTTT. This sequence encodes CASSDFAGGPLTQYF.

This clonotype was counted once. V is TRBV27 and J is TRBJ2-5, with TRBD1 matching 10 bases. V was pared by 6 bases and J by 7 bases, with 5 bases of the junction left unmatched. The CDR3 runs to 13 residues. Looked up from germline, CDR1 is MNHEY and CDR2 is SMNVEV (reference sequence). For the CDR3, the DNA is TGTGCCAGCAGGAGACAGGGGGCCGGGACCCAGTACTTC. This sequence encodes CASRRQGAGTQYF.

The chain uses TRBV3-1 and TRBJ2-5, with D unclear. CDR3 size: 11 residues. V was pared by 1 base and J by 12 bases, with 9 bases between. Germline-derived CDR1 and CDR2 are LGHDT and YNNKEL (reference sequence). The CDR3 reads CASSQGVVKYF. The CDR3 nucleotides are TGTGCCAGCAGCCAAGGAGTAGTGAAGTACTTC.

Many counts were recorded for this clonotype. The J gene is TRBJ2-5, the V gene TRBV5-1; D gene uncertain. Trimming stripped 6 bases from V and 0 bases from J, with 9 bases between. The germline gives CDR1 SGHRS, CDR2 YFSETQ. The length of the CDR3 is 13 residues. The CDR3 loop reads CASIGPDQETQYF. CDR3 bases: TGCGCCAGCATCGGGCCAGACCAAGAGACCCAGTACTTC.

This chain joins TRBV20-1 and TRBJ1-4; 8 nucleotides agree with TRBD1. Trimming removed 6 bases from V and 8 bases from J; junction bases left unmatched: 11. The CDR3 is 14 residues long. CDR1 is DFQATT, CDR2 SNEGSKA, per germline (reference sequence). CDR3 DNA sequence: TGCAGTGCGCTACAGGGGGGAGCTGGGGAAAAACTGTTTTTT. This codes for CSALQGGAGEKLFF.

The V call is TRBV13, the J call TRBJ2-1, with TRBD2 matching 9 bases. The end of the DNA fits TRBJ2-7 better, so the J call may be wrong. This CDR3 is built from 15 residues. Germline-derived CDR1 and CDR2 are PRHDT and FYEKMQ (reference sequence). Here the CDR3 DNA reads TGTGCCAGCAGCTGGGGGACTAGCAGCTACAATGAGCAGTACTTC. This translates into CASSWGTSSYNEQYF.

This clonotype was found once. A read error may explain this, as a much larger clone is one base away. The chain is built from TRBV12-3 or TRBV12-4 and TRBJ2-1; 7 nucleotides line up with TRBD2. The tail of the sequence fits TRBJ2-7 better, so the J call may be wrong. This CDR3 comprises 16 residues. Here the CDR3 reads CASSFGAGTSYNEQYF. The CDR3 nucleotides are TGTGCCAGCAGCTTCGGAGCGGGGACGTCCTACAATGAGCAGTACTTC.

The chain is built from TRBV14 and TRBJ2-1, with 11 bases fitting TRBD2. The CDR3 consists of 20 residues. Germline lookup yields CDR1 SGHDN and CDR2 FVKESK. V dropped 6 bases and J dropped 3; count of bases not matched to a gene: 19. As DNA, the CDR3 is TGTGCCAGCAGAGGGGTAATTATAGCGGGGGGGCCTCGGGTCTACAATGAGCAGTTCTTC. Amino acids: CASRGVIIAGGPRVYNEQFF. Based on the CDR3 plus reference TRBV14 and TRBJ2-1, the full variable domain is EAGVTQFPSHSVIEKGQTVTLRCDPISGHDNLYWYRRVMGKEIKFLLHFVKESKQDESGMPNNRFLAERTGGTYSTLKVQPAELEDSGVYFCASRGVIIAGGPRVYNEQFFGPGTRLTVL.

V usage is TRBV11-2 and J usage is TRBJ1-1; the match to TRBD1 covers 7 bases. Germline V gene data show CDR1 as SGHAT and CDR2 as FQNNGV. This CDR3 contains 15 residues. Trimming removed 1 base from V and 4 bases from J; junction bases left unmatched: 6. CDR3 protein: CASSLGGSGGTEAFF. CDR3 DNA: TGTGCCAGCAGCTTAGGGGGTTCAGGGGGCACTGAAGCTTTCTTT.

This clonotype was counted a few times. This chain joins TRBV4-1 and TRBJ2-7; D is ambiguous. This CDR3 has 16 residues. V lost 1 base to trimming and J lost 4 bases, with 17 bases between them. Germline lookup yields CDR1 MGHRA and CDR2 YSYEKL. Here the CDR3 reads CASSQVLGPERYEQYF. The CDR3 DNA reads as TGCGCCAGCAGCCAAGTTCTGGGCCCGGAAAGGTACGAGCAGTACTTC.

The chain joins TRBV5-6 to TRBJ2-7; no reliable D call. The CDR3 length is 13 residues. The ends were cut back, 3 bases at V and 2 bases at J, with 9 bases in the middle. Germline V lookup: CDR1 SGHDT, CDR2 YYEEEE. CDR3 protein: CASSSKFTYEQYF. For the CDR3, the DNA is TGTGCCAGCAGCTCAAAGTTCACCTACGAGCAGTACTTC.

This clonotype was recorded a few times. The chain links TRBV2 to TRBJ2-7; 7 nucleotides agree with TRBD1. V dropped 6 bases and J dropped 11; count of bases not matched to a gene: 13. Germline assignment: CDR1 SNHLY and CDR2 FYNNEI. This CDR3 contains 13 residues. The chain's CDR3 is CASRATQGSAEYF. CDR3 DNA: TGTGCCAGCAGGGCCACACAGGGGTCGGCGGAGTACTTC.

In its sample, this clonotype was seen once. The CDR3 here is CSARTQGAWSNQPQHF. CDR3 nucleotide sequence: TGCAGTGCTAGGACACAGGGGGCATGGAGCAATCAGCCCCAGCATTTT. The J gene is TRBJ1-5, the V gene TRBV20-1; TRBD1 matches 9 bases. The germline gives CDR1 DFQATT, CDR2 SNEGSKA (reference sequence). The CDR3 is 16 amino acids. V lost 3 bases and J lost 1; bases outside the gene matches: 7.

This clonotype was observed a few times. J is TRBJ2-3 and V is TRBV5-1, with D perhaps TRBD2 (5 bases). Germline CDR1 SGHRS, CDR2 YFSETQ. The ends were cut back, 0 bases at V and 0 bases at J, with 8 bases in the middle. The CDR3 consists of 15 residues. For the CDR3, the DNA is TGCGCCAGCAGCTTGGTACCGGGAAGCACAGATACGCAGTATTTT. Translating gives CASSLVPGSTDTQYF.

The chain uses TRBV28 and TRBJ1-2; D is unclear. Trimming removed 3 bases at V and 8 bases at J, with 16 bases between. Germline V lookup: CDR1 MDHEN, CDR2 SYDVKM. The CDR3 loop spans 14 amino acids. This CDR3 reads CASSFGQNPSGYTF. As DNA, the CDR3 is TGTGCCAGCAGTTTTGGGCAGAACCCCTCCGGCTACACCTTC.

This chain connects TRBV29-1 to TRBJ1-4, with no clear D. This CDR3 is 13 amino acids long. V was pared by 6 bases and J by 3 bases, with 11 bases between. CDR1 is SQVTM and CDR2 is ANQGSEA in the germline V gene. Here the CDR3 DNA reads TGCAGCGTCCAGAGTGGGTCTAATGAAAAACTGTTTTTT. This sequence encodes CSVQSGSNEKLFF.

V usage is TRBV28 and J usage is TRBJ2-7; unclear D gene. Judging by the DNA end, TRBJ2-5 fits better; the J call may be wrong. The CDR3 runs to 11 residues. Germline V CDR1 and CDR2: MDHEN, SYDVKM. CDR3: CASPGRETQYF. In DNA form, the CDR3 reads TGTGCCAGCCCGGGTCGGGAGACCCAGTACTTC.

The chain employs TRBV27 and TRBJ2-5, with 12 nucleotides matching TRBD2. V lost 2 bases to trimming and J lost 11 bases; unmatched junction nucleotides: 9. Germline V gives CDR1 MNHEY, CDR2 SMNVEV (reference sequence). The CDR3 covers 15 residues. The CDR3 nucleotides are TGTGCCAGCAGTTTACCGACTAGCGGGAGTGATGAGCAGTACTTC. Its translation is CASSLPTSGSDEQYF.

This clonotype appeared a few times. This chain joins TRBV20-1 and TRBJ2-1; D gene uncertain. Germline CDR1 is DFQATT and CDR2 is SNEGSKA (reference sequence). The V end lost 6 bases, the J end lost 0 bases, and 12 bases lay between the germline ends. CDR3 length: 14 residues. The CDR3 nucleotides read TGCAGTGCAGGGCCCAGCCTCTCCTACAATGAGCAGTTCTTC. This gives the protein CSAGPSLSYNEQFF.

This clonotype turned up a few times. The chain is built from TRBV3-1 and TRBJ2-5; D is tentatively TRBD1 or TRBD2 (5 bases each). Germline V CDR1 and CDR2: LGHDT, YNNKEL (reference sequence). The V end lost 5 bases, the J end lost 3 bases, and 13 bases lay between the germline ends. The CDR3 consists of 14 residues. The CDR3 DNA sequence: TGTGCCAGCAGCGTCGGGACGGCAGAAGAGACCCAGTACTTC. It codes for CASSVGTAEETQYF.